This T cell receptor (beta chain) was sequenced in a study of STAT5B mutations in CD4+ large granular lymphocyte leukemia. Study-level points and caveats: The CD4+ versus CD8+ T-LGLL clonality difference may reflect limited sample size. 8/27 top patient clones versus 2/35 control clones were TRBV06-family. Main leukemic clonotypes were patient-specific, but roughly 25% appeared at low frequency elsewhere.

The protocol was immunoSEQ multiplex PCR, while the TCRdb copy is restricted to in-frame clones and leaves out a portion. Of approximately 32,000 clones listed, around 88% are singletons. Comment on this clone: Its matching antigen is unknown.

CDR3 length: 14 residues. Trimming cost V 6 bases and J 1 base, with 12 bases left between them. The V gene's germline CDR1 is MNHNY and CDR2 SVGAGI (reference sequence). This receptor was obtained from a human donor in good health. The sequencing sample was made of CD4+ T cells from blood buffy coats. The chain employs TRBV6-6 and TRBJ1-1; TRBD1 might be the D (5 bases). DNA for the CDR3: TGTGCCAGCAGCCCCCAGGGAACGAACACTGAAGCTTTCTTT. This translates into CASSPQGTNTEAFF.